The present entry profiles one TCR beta chain with its context. CD45RO-negative, CCR7-positively selected cells formed the naive CD8 fraction, excluding terminally differentiated effector memory CD45RA+ cells. These data are taken from a study of shared clonotypes between healthy human individuals. Repertoires were generated with immunoSEQ multiplex PCR, while TCRdb's copy carries only in-frame clones and drops some. The sample has 630,000 or so clones, roughly 98% seen once. The ends lost 5 bases at V and 10 bases at J; junction bases unmatched: 11. Per germline, CDR1 SEHNR and CDR2 FQNEAQ (reference sequence). This CDR3 region has 15 residues.

This clonotype was sampled from a man aged 30-40 years in good health. The sequenced material came from naive CD8+ T cells sorted from blood. V is TRBV7-9 and J is TRBJ2-1; 10 bases fit TRBD1. CDR3 nucleotides: TGTGCCAGCAGCCCGACAGGGGGCGTTTTGGACGAGCAGTTCTTC. Amino acid sequence: CASSPTGGVLDEQFF.